This T cell receptor beta chain was identified during a study of blood T cell repertoires in COVID-19. This table comes from immunoSEQ multiplex PCR, and its TCRdb copy is limited to in-frame clones, with some not included. The sample yields approximately 440,000 clones, around 88% seen once. The Seattle patients, enrolled during active infection, were followed longitudinally. The ends lost 10 bases at V and 8 bases at J; junction bases unmatched: 10. Germline loops: CDR1 KGHDR, CDR2 SFDVKD. This CDR3 contains 13 residues. V gene TRBV24-1 combines with J gene TRBJ1-2; TRBD1 matches at 9 bases. Input material: peripheral blood. This TCR derives from a woman between 50 and 59 years old with COVID-19, enrolled during active disease. The CDR3 DNA reads TGTGCCACTGGGGGGACAGGGCGAGTGGGCTACACCTTC. Translated, it gives CATGGTGRVGYTF.